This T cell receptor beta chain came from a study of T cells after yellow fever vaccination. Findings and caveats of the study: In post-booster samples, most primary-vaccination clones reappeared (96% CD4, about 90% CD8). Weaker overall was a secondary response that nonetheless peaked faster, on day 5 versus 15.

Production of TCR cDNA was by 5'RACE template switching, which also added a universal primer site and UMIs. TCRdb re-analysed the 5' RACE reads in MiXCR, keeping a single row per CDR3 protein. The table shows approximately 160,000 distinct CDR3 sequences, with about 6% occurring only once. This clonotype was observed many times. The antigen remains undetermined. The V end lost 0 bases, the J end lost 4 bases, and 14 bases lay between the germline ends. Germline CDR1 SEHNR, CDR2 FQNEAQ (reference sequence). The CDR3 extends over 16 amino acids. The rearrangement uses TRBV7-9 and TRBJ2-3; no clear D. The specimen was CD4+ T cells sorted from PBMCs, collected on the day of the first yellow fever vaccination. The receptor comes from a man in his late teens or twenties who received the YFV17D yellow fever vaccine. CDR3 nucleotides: TGTGCCAGCAGCTTAGCCTTCGACCCTTCCGCAGATACGCAGTATTTT. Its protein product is CASSLAFDPSADTQYF.